The 19 T cell receptor beta chains given below trace back to one sample, sequenced in a study of CD8+ T cells in alopecia areata (dated by TCRdb to 2017 to 2018). The library was generated by the immunoSEQ multiplex PCR assay. RNA was extracted from all samples and reverse transcribed into cDNA as template for TCR sequencing. TCRdb took this table from immuneACCESS and kept in-frame rearrangements with V and J called. Such tables lack part of the clones; where checked against another copy, unresolved V genes explain under half of the gap, and the rest is unexplained. This sample lists tens of thousands of clones; roughly 58% were detected once. The top ten clonotypes cover more than 15% of the sample. The sequenced sample consisted of NKG2D-high CD8+ T cells sorted from blood. The cell subset or site tag for this specimen amounts to: sorted CD8+ NKG2D-high blood T cells. The source of these receptors is a human donor with alopecia areata.

The chain uses TRBV30 and TRBJ1-6; D is undetermined. Germline assignment: CDR1 GTSNPN and CDR2 SVGIG (reference sequence). Trimming shortened V by 2 bases and J by 3 bases, and 14 bases separated the two germline ends. The CDR3 spans 16 residues. The CDR3 DNA follows: TGTGCCTGGAGTCCCCTCGTGTTCGACTATAATTCACCCCTCCACTTT. Its protein is CAWSPLVFDYNSPLHF. Supplemented by reference TRBV30 and TRBJ1-6, the full variable domain reads SQTIHQWPATLVQPVGSPLSLECTVEGTSNPNLYWYRQAAGRGLQLLFYSVGIGQISSEVPQNLSASRPQDRQFILSSKKLLLSDSGFYLCAWSPLVFDYNSPLHFGNGTRLTVT.

The chain carries TRBV27 and TRBJ2-5, with D tentatively TRBD1 (5 bases). Germline CDR1 is MNHEY and CDR2 is SMNVEV (reference sequence). CDR3 size: 17 residues. The ends were cut back, 10 bases at V and 2 bases at J, with 26 bases in the middle. The CDR3 sequence: CATKGILDARYQETQYF. CDR3 sequence (DNA): TGTGCCACCAAGGGGATTTTGGACGCCCGGTATCAAGAGACCCAGTACTTC.

The chain uses TRBV11-2 and TRBJ2-5; TRBD2 aligns across 11 bases. Per the germline V gene, CDR1 is SGHAT and CDR2 is FQNNGV. V trimming: 5 bases; J trimming: 2 bases; junction bases outside the gene matches: 10. The CDR3 consists of 17 residues. Written as DNA, the CDR3 is TGTGCCAGCAGCCAAAAGAAGACTAGCGGGGCTCAAGAGACCCAGTACTTC. As protein: CASSQKKTSGAQETQYF.

V gene TRBV5-4 combines with J gene TRBJ2-1; D is undetermined. The V gene's germline CDR1 is SGHNT and CDR2 YYREEE (reference sequence). V lost 4 bases and J lost 6, with 11 bases in between. CDR3 length: 13 residues. CDR3 sequence reads: CASSARLGNEQFF. CDR3 DNA sequence: TGTGCCAGCAGCGCAAGGTTGGGCAATGAGCAGTTCTTC.

This clone appeared a single time. The chain has TRBV19 and TRBJ2-2, with D unresolved. From germline, CDR1 is LNHDA and CDR2 SQIVND (reference sequence). There are 14 residues in the CDR3. V shed 4 bases and J shed 0 bases, with 6 bases lying between them. In nucleotides, the CDR3 is TGTGCCAGTAGTACGGAAACGAACACCGGGGAGCTGTTTTTT. Protein: CASSTETNTGELFF.

The chain has TRBV4-1 and TRBJ2-7, with 13 bases matching TRBD2. From germline, CDR1 is MGHRA and CDR2 YSYEKL. J was trimmed by 2 bases and V by 3 bases; bases with no gene match: 4. The CDR3 spans 16 residues. The CDR3 region has the DNA TGCGCCAGCAGCCAGGAACTAGCGGGGGGGACCTACGAGCAGTACTTC. This sequence encodes CASSQELAGGTYEQYF.

Note on this clone: The sample has other DNA sequences that encode this CDR3 too. The chain uses TRBV2 and TRBJ2-1, with D hard to call. In germline, CDR1 is SNHLY, CDR2 FYNNEI. The V gene lost 2 bases and the J gene lost 1 base, with 6 bases spanning the gap. The CDR3 is made up of 14 amino acids. CDR3 residues: CASSELTSYNEQFF. As DNA, the CDR3 is TGTGCCAGCAGTGAACTAACTTCCTACAATGAGCAGTTCTTC.

This clone was recorded only once. The CDR3 here is CASSLVPADRGHFNEQFF. CDR3 sequence (DNA): TGCGCCAGCAGCTTGGTTCCTGCGGACAGGGGGCATTTCAATGAGCAGTTCTTC. The chain couples TRBV5-1 to TRBJ2-1, with 11 nucleotides matching TRBD1. The trim removed 0 bases at V and 6 bases at J, leaving 11 bases unmatched. Germline loops: CDR1 SGHRS, CDR2 YFSETQ. The CDR3 runs 18 residues.

The rearrangement uses TRBV5-1 and TRBJ2-5; D is unclear. This CDR3 has 12 residues. Looked up from germline, CDR1 is SGHRS and CDR2 is YFSETQ. Trimming stripped 0 bases from V and 5 bases from J, with 5 bases between. CDR3 sequence (DNA): TGCGCCAGCAGCTTGGGCTCGGAGACCCAGTACTTC. This translates into CASSLGSETQYF. Full variable domain (remainder filled in from reference TRBV5-1 and TRBJ2-5): KAGVTQTPRYLIKTRGQQVTLSCSPISGHRSVSWYQQTPGQGLQFLFEYFSETQRNKGNFPGRFSGRQFSNSRSEMNVSTLELGDSALYLCASSLGSETQYFGPGTRLLVL.

This rearrangement joins TRBV7-8 to TRBJ2-1, with 9 bases identical to TRBD2. V lost 5 bases, J lost 5 bases, and 7 bases stayed unmatched. The CDR3 runs to 15 residues. Germline V gene sequence: CDR1 SGHVS, CDR2 FQNEAQ. CDR3 DNA sequence: TGTGCCAGCAGCGAACGGACTAGCGTGCACAATGAGCAGTTCTTC. This encodes CASSERTSVHNEQFF.

The chain uses TRBV19 and TRBJ2-1; TRBD2 matches 8 bases. In germline, CDR1 is LNHDA, CDR2 SQIVND (reference sequence). Trimming cost V 7 bases and J 6 bases; bases outside gene matches: 11. This CDR3 comprises 15 residues. CDR3 sequence (DNA): TGTGCCAGTATGGGATTGGGACTAGGAGTCAATGAGCAGTTCTTC. Protein: CASMGLGLGVNEQFF.

This clone appeared a single time. The V call is TRBV29-1, the J call TRBJ2-7; D uncertain. This CDR3 has 11 amino acids. Germline loops: CDR1 SQVTM, CDR2 ANQGSEA. The V end lost 3 bases, the J end lost 6 bases, and 9 bases lay between the germline ends. CDR3 residues: CSVEMGGEQYF. CDR3 in DNA: TGCAGCGTTGAGATGGGTGGCGAGCAGTACTTC.

V usage is TRBV27 and J usage is TRBJ2-3, with a possible D match to TRBD2 (6 bases). CDR3 size: 14 residues. Germline V gene sequence: CDR1 MNHEY, CDR2 SMNVEV (reference sequence). V shed 5 bases and J shed 3 bases, with 12 bases lying between them. Here the CDR3 DNA reads TGTGCCAGCAGTGACATCGGGGGTACAGATACGCAGTATTTT. It specifies CASSDIGGTDTQYF.

V is TRBV11-2 and J is TRBJ2-7; 9 bases align to TRBD1. Germline-derived CDR1 and CDR2 are SGHAT and FQNNGV. The CDR3 extends over 16 amino acids. V dropped 4 bases and J dropped 4; count of bases not matched to a gene: 11. The CDR3 bases are TGTGCCAGCAGCTCAACTCCGGGACAGGGATCGTACGAGCAGTACTTC. Amino acid sequence: CASSSTPGQGSYEQYF. The variable domain in full, completed from reference TRBV11-2 and TRBJ2-7, reads EAGVAQSPRYKIIEKRQSVAFWCNPISGHATLYWYQQILGQGPKLLIQFQNNGVVDDSQLPKDRFSAERLKGVDSTLKIQPAKLEDSAVYLCASSSTPGQGSYEQYFGPGTRLTVT.

The V gene is TRBV5-6, the J gene TRBJ2-1; 7 bases line up with TRBD2. Germline V gene sequence: CDR1 SGHDT, CDR2 YYEEEE. The ends lost 3 bases at V and 0 bases at J; junction bases unmatched: 3. The CDR3 covers 15 residues. CDR3 amino acids: CASSWGTTSYNEQFF. The CDR3 DNA sequence: TGTGCCAGCAGCTGGGGGACTACCTCCTACAATGAGCAGTTCTTC.

The chain combines TRBV29-1 with TRBJ1-1; D uncertain. This CDR3 is built from 11 residues. Per germline, CDR1 SQVTM and CDR2 ANQGSEA. V lost 6 bases and J 2 bases, leaving 7 bases between the germline ends. CDR3 in DNA: TGCAGCGTCGTGGATAACACTGAAGCTTTCTTT. This gives the protein CSVVDNTEAFF.

This clone occurred once. The genes are TRBV29-1 and TRBJ2-5; 8 bases are shared with TRBD2. The CDR3 has 15 residues. The ends lost 1 base at V and 5 bases at J; junction bases unmatched: 9. CDR1 is SQVTM, CDR2 ANQGSEA, per germline. Here the CDR3 DNA reads TGCAGCGTTGAAGGGGTCAGCGGGAGCACGGAGACCCAGTACTTC. It codes for CSVEGVSGSTETQYF. The full variable domain, rest sourced from reference TRBV29-1 and TRBJ2-5, is SAVISQKPSRDICQRGTSLTIQCQVDSQVTMMFWYRQQPGQSLTLIATANQGSEATYESGFVIDKFPISRPNLTFSTLTVSNMSPEDSSIYLCSVEGVSGSTETQYFGPGTRLLVL.

This chain uses TRBV10-3 with TRBJ2-5, with 10 positions matching TRBD1. CDR1 and CDR2 from the germline V gene are ENHRY and SYGVKD. Unmatched junction bases numbered 9, after V lost 6 bases and J lost 5 bases. This CDR3 has 15 residues. CDR3 amino acids: CAIRPGQGSLETQYF. CDR3 bases: TGTGCCATCAGACCGGGACAGGGGTCGTTGGAGACCCAGTACTTC.

This rearrangement joins TRBV5-1 to TRBJ2-7; TRBD2 matches 9 bases. Germline-derived CDR1 and CDR2 are SGHRS and YFSETQ. The CDR3 has 15 residues. Trimming removed 0 bases from V and 3 bases from J; junction bases left unmatched: 4. The CDR3 DNA sequence: TGCGCCAGCAGCTTGGGACTAGCGGATTACTACGAGCAGTACTTC. Translation: CASSLGLADYYEQYF.